This T cell receptor beta chain was captured by sequencing in a study of T cell responses to AZD1222 COVID-19 vaccine. This clone was counted once. Antigen unknown. The V segment lost 3 bases and the J segment 5 bases; nucleotides outside the gene matches: 6. Germline V lookup: CDR1 MRHNA, CDR2 SNTAGT. CDR3 length: 15 amino acids. Only in-frame clones appear in the TCRdb table, and some are missing; sequencing was by immunoSEQ multiplex PCR. Of approximately 100,000 clones in the sample, around 94% were seen once. Study-level results: Baseline seropositivity occurred in only a handful of AZD1222 recipients. Nearly half of unique spike-specific TCRs reportedly avoided B.1.351 and B.1.1.7 mutated regions. The sample set comprised mostly white British donors with more females, and clonal diversity was possibly underestimated. Repertoire sampling was restricted to post-peak T cell response timepoints.

This clonotype originated in an adult in good health. The chain employs TRBV6-4 and TRBJ2-1; 8 nucleotides agree with TRBD2. The input for sequencing was peripheral blood, taken on day 0 of AZD1222 vaccination. The CDR3 spells CASSEAAGDHNEQFF. In DNA, the CDR3 is TGTGCCAGCAGTGAAGCAGCGGGGGACCACAATGAGCAGTTCTTC.